In its sample, the clone carrying this T cell receptor (beta chain) was seen many times. The investigators amplified TCR beta CDR3 regions from RNA transcripts. HTBI primers were the set used in a first-round RT-PCR of the TCR CDR3. TCRdb re-called the multiplex PCR reads with MiXCR, one entry per CDR3 protein. The sample lists nearly 600,000 distinct CDR3 sequences; 12% to 15% were seen once. V was cut by 5 bases and J by 6 bases, with 20 bases left in between. CDR1 is SNHLY, CDR2 FYNNEI, per germline. This CDR3 contains 15 residues. The sample is drawn from a study of T cells in Graves' hyperthyroidism and ophthalmopathy. Turning to the study itself: Peripheral blood draws took place at initial diagnosis, ahead of any treatment.

The sequencing input was blood. This chain uses TRBV2 with TRBJ2-7; either TRBD1 or TRBD2 may fit D (5 bases each). This clonotype was obtained from a woman under 30 with Graves' ophthalmopathy. CDR3 sequence (DNA): TGTGCCAGCAGTTTGGTGAGGGCCCCCCAGGGCGAGCAGTACTTC. The encoded protein is CASSLVRAPQGEQYF.